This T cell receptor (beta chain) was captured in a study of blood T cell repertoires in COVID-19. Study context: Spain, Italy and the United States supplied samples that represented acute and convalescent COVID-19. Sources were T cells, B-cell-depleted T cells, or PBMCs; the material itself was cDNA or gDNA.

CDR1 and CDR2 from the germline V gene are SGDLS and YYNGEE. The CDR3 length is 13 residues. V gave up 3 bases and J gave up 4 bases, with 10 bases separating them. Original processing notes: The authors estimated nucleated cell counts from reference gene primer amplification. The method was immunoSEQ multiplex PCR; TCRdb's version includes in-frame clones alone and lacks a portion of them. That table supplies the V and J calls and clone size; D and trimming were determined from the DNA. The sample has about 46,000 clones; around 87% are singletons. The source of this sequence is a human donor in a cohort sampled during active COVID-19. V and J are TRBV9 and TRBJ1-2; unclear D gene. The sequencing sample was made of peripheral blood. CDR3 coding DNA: TGTGCCAGCAGCGGGGCCCGCATCTATGGCTACACCTTC. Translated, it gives CASSGARIYGYTF. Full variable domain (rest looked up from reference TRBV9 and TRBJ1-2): DSGVTQTPKHLITATGQRVTLRCSPRSGDLSVYWYQQSLDQGLQFLIQYYNGEERAKGNILERFSAQQFPDLHSELNLSSLELGDSALYFCASSGARIYGYTFGSGTRLTVV.